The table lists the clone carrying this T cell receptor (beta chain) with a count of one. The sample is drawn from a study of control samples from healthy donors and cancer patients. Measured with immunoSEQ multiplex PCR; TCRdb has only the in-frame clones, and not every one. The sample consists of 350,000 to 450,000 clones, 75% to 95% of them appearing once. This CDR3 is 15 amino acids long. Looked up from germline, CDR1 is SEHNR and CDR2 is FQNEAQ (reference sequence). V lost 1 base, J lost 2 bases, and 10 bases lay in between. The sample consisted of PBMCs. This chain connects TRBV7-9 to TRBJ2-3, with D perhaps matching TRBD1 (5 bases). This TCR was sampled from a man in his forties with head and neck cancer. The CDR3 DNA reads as TGTGCCAGCAGCTTAGAAGGGGCGAACACAGATACGCAGTATTTT. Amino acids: CASSLEGANTDTQYF.